The next 30 T cell receptor beta chains were all read from a single sample in a study of regulatory T cells in long-lasting Graves disease. Noted time point: persistent/refractory GD, antithyroid drugs over 5 years with positive TRAb. TCR sequences were obtained from RNA taken from PBMCs. Arm-PCR with iRepertoire HTBI primers amplified the CDR3 regions for these TCR beta libraries. Each CDR3 protein gets one entry after TCRdb re-called the multiplex PCR reads with MiXCR. The table records 600,000 to 800,000 distinct CDR3 sequences, around 30% of them present only once. Sample: peripheral blood mononuclear cells (PBMCs), taken when the disease was refractory, from a patient treated with antithyroid drugs. Receptor source: a female donor with Graves disease.

This clonotype was observed a handful of times. V gene TRBV30 combines with J gene TRBJ2-7, with TRBD1 identical over 9 bases. J gave up 7 bases and V 5 bases, and 9 bases lay outside the gene matches. The CDR3 extends over 13 amino acids. Germline assignment: CDR1 GTSNPN and CDR2 SVGIG (reference sequence). The chain's CDR3 is CAWERQGVGEQYF. For the CDR3, the DNA is TGTGCCTGGGAACGACAGGGGGTTGGTGAGCAGTACTTC.

The chain has TRBV6-1 and TRBJ2-2; no firm D call. CDR1 is MNHNS and CDR2 is SASEGT in the germline V gene. Trimming removed 7 bases at V and 0 bases at J, with 12 bases between. CDR3 length: 15 residues. For the CDR3, the DNA is TGTGCCAGCACCCCGGGTATTACGAACACCGGGGAGCTGTTTTTT. Translating it yields CASTPGITNTGELFF.

The chain carries TRBV29-1 and TRBJ1-1; TRBD1 might be the D (5 bases). V gave up 6 bases and J gave up 2 bases, with 28 bases separating them. Germline V gene sequence: CDR1 SQVTM, CDR2 ANQGSEA. This CDR3 has 18 residues. CDR3 in DNA: TGCAGCGTGGGAGTCGGGACTCGCCCCCGACGCCGAAACACTGAAGCTTTCTTT. Residues: CSVGVGTRPRRRNTEAFF.

This clonotype was detected many times. CDR3 in DNA: TGTGCCAGCAGAGAGACAGGGATCGACTTCACCTTC. Translating gives CASRETGIDFTF. This chain uses TRBV2 with TRBJ1-2; 7 bases align to TRBD1. Trimming at V came to 6 bases and at J to 13 bases, leaving 11 bases not matched to a gene. This CDR3 has 12 residues. Per germline, CDR1 SNHLY and CDR2 FYNNEI.

The V and J genes are TRBV5-1 and TRBJ2-7; D call uncertain. CDR1 SGHRS and CDR2 YFSETQ come from the germline V gene. Trimming removed 4 bases from V and 2 bases from J, with 7 bases in between. The CDR3 runs to 12 residues. In DNA, the CDR3 is TGCGCCAGCAGCCCAGACGCCTACGAGCAGTACTTC. Translated: CASSPDAYEQYF. The full variable domain, its missing parts supplied by reference TRBV5-1 and TRBJ2-7, is KAGVTQTPRYLIKTRGQQVTLSCSPISGHRSVSWYQQTPGQGLQFLFEYFSETQRNKGNFPGRFSGRQFSNSRSEMNVSTLELGDSALYLCASSPDAYEQYFGPGTRLTVT.

There are a few counts of this clonotype. V and J are TRBV6-1 and TRBJ1-1, with 10 bases aligning to TRBD1. V dropped 6 bases and J dropped 1; count of bases not matched to a gene: 5. Germline assignment: CDR1 MNHNS and CDR2 SASEGT. This CDR3 spans 15 amino acids. The DNA of the CDR3 is TGTGCCAGCAGAACCGGGACAGGGGCGAACACTGAAGCTTTCTTT. It specifies CASRTGTGANTEAFF.

The chain is built from TRBV7-2 and TRBJ2-7, with a weak D call TRBD2 (5 bases). This CDR3 region has 15 residues. Germline V CDR1 and CDR2: SGHTA, FQGNSA. Trimming removed 5 bases at V and 6 bases at J, with 20 bases between. The CDR3 DNA reads as TGTGCCAGCAGCAACCAACGAGGGAGTACTGCCGAGCAGTACTTC. It specifies CASSNQRGSTAEQYF.

The V call is TRBV19, the J call TRBJ1-4, with a possible D match to TRBD1 (5 bases). The CDR3 contains 15 residues. The germline CDR1 and CDR2 sequences are LNHDA and SQIVND (reference sequence). V lost 5 bases and J 3 bases, leaving 13 bases between the germline ends. The CDR3 protein is CASSSPGSANEKLFF. CDR3 nucleotide sequence: TGTGCCAGTAGTTCCCCAGGGTCGGCTAATGAAAAACTGTTTTTT. Variable domain in full (rest from reference TRBV19 and TRBJ1-4): DGGITQSPKYLFRKEGQNVTLSCEQNLNHDAMYWYRQDPGQGLRLIYYSQIVNDFQKGDIAEGYSVSREKKESFPLTVTSAQKNPTAFYLCASSSPGSANEKLFFGSGTQLSVL.

V usage is TRBV11-1 and J usage is TRBJ2-4, with D tentatively TRBD1 (6 bases). V shed 5 bases and J shed 1 base, with 18 bases lying between them. This CDR3 region has 17 residues. Germline lookup yields CDR1 SGHAT and CDR2 FQDESV (reference sequence). The CDR3 spells CASSVGQTARAKNIQYF. The CDR3 nucleotides read TGTGCCAGCAGCGTCGGACAGACAGCTAGGGCCAAAAACATTCAGTACTTC. Full variable domain (outside the CDR3, taken from reference TRBV11-1 and TRBJ2-4): EAEVAQSPRYKITEKSQAVAFWCDPISGHATLYWYRQILGQGPELLVQFQDESVVDDSQLPKDRFSAERLKGVDSTLKIQPAELGDSAMYLCASSVGQTARAKNIQYFGAGTRLSVL.

V and J are TRBV5-5 and TRBJ1-2, with D unresolved. Trimming pared 4 bases from V and 4 bases from J, leaving 14 bases between. This CDR3 has 14 residues. The germline V gene has CDR1 SGHKS and CDR2 YYEKEE (reference sequence). CDR3 residues: CASSPEEGFYGYTF. DNA of the CDR3: TGTGCCAGCAGCCCTGAGGAGGGATTCTATGGCTACACCTTC.

The V and J genes are TRBV5-1 and TRBJ1-1, with 10 bases aligning to TRBD1. Germline lookup yields CDR1 SGHRS and CDR2 YFSETQ. V dropped 5 bases and J dropped 1; count of bases not matched to a gene: 8. This CDR3 contains 16 residues. CDR3 sequence reads: CASRDSGQGKNTEAFF. The CDR3 nucleotides are TGCGCCAGCAGAGACTCGGGACAGGGGAAGAACACTGAAGCTTTCTTT.

This chain connects TRBV7-6 to TRBJ2-5; possibly TRBD1 or TRBD2 for D (6 bases each). The CDR3 is made up of 15 amino acids. Germline-derived CDR1 and CDR2 are SGHVS and FNYEAQ. Trimming removed 5 bases at V and 5 bases at J, with 18 bases between. For the CDR3, the DNA is TGTGCCAGCAGCCCCCTGACGAGGAGGGGGGAGACCCAGTACTTC. It codes for CASSPLTRRGETQYF.

This sequence joins TRBV12-3 or TRBV12-4 and TRBJ2-2; D is uncertain. The CDR3 loop spans 14 amino acids. Trimming cost V 3 bases and J 7 bases, with 12 bases left between them. CDR3 amino acids: CASSFILSGGELFF. CDR3 DNA: TGTGCCAGCAGTTTTATTCTCTCCGGCGGGGAGCTGTTTTTT.

This clonotype was seen more than once but under ten times. The chain recombines TRBV30 with TRBJ1-2, with D hard to call. The CDR3 is made up of 14 amino acids. Trimming removed 0 bases at V and 4 bases at J, with 12 bases between. CDR1 is GTSNPN, CDR2 SVGIG, per germline (reference sequence). The CDR3 DNA is TGTGCCTGGAGTGTTGGTTACGGAAGCTATGGCTACACCTTC. It codes for CAWSVGYGSYGYTF.

V gene TRBV19 combines with J gene TRBJ1-1, with a possible D match to TRBD1 (6 bases). Germline V CDR1 and CDR2: LNHDA, SQIVND (reference sequence). Trimming left V 3 bases short and J 4 bases short, with 12 bases between. The CDR3 runs to 14 residues. The CDR3 here is CASSIRGPVTEAFF. The CDR3, as DNA: TGTGCCAGTAGTATCCGGGGGCCTGTCACTGAAGCTTTCTTT.

This clonotype was counted ten times or more. V gene TRBV28 combines with J gene TRBJ1-1, with a possible D match to TRBD1 (5 bases). This CDR3 contains 12 residues. CDR1 and CDR2 from the germline V gene are MDHEN and SYDVKM. The V gene lost 2 bases and the J gene lost 6 bases, with 7 bases spanning the gap. This chain's CDR3 is CASSLTRAEAFF. CDR3 bases: TGTGCCAGCAGTTTAACCAGGGCTGAAGCTTTCTTT.

This rearrangement joins TRBV10-3 to TRBJ2-7; 9 nucleotides align to TRBD1. This CDR3 comprises 14 residues. Looked up from germline, CDR1 is ENHRY and CDR2 is SYGVKD. Unmatched junction bases numbered 11, after V lost 9 bases and J lost 5 bases. CDR3 in amino acids: CAMRPGQGRNEQYF. Written as DNA, the CDR3 is TGTGCCATGAGACCGGGACAGGGTCGAAACGAGCAGTACTTC.

This clonotype was observed a few times. V usage is TRBV12-3 or TRBV12-4 and J usage is TRBJ1-5; D is ambiguous. The V end lost 3 bases, the J end lost 0 bases, and 12 bases lay between the germline ends. The CDR3 consists of 16 residues. CDR3 bases: TGTGCCAGCAGTTTTTTACAGCCGCATAGCAATCAGCCCCAGCATTTT. It codes for CASSFLQPHSNQPQHF.

This chain connects TRBV6-1 to TRBJ1-1; TRBD1 might be the D (6 bases). The CDR3 runs to 14 residues. CDR1 is MNHNS, CDR2 SASEGT, per germline. Trimming stripped 5 bases from V and 8 bases from J, with 18 bases between. CDR3: CASSPGGQGKEAFF. In DNA, the CDR3 is TGTGCCAGCAGTCCGGGGGGACAAGGGAAAGAAGCTTTCTTT.

This rearrangement joins TRBV7-2 to TRBJ1-2, with no clear D. Trimming took off 5 bases at V and 4 bases at J, with 8 bases between the two ends. Germline assignment: CDR1 SGHTA and CDR2 FQGNSA. The CDR3 length is 12 residues. CDR3 loop: CASSERAYGYTF. CDR3 DNA: TGTGCCAGCAGCGAGAGGGCCTATGGCTACACCTTC.

A few counts support this clonotype. V gene TRBV6-1 combines with J gene TRBJ2-2; possible D gene TRBD2, 5 bases. This CDR3 is built from 15 residues. Germline V gene data show CDR1 as MNHNS and CDR2 as SASEGT. Trimming took 6 bases from V and 1 from J, leaving 12 bases between them. The DNA for the CDR3 is TGTGCCAGCAGAACCGGGATCCTGAACACCGGGGAGCTGTTTTTT. It specifies CASRTGILNTGELFF.

This clonotype has a handful of counts. The V and J genes are TRBV6-5 and TRBJ1-6; D is unclear. V lost 0 bases and J lost 0, with 12 bases in between. CDR1 is MNHEY, CDR2 SVGAGI, per germline. The CDR3 covers 18 residues. The CDR3 protein is CASSYSILGSSYNSPLHF. In DNA, the CDR3 is TGTGCCAGCAGTTACTCGATATTGGGAAGCTCCTATAATTCACCCCTCCACTTT.

This clonotype was picked up a small number of times. The CDR3 spells CASSYYWREGQGETQYF. The CDR3 DNA sequence: TGTGCCAGCAGTTACTACTGGCGGGAGGGCCAAGGAGAGACCCAGTACTTC. The chain carries TRBV6-5 and TRBJ2-5; 9 nucleotides align to TRBD2. Looked up from germline, CDR1 is MNHEY and CDR2 is SVGAGI. J gave up 4 bases and V 1 base, and 10 bases lay outside the gene matches. The CDR3 consists of 17 residues.

The gene calls are TRBV30 and TRBJ1-3, with D hard to call. The CDR3 has 13 amino acids. V dropped 2 bases and J dropped 0 bases, with 5 bases sitting between them. CDR1 is GTSNPN and CDR2 is SVGIG in the germline V gene (reference sequence). CDR3 sequence: CAWSFSSGNTIYF. In DNA, the CDR3 is TGTGCCTGGAGTTTCAGCTCTGGAAACACCATATATTTT.

The V call is TRBV3-1, the J call TRBJ1-3; D is uncertain. CDR1 is LGHDT, CDR2 YNNKEL, per germline (reference sequence). V dropped 0 bases and J dropped 0 bases, with 18 bases sitting between them. The CDR3 is made up of 19 amino acids. Here the CDR3 reads CASSQERIWEARSGNTIYF. The CDR3 bases are TGTGCCAGCAGCCAAGAAAGGATCTGGGAGGCCCGCTCTGGAAACACCATATATTTT.

This clonotype turned up a few times. J is TRBJ1-2 and V is TRBV3-1; D is unresolved. Germline CDR1 is LGHDT and CDR2 is YNNKEL (reference sequence). Trimming cost V 1 base and J 8 bases, with 8 bases left between them. CDR3 length: 12 residues. CDR3 sequence: CASSQASAGYTF. The CDR3 DNA reads as TGTGCCAGCAGCCAAGCGTCCGCCGGCTACACCTTC. The entire variable domain, with the rest obtained from reference TRBV3-1 and TRBJ1-2, is as follows: DTAVSQTPKYLVTQMGNDKSIKCEQNLGHDTMYWYKQDSKKFLKIMFSYNNKELIINETVPNRFSPKSPDKAHLNLHINSLELGDSAVYFCASSQASAGYTFGSGTRLTVV.

The chain couples TRBV19 to TRBJ2-2; D remains ambiguous. V was trimmed by 1 base and J by 1 base, leaving 4 bases between them. The CDR3 loop spans 14 amino acids. Per germline, CDR1 LNHDA and CDR2 SQIVND (reference sequence). As DNA, the CDR3 is TGTGCCAGTAGTATAGTTGGGAACACCGGGGAGCTGTTTTTT. Its protein is CASSIVGNTGELFF.

This clonotype was seen a handful of times. J is TRBJ1-1 and V is TRBV6-4; D not resolved. The CDR3 contains 16 residues. V was shortened by 5 bases and J by 0 bases, with 16 bases between the two germline ends. In germline, CDR1 is MRHNA, CDR2 SNTAGT. CDR3 in DNA: TGTGCCAGCAGTTACGTGCGGGGTCCCTTGAACACTGAAGCTTTCTTT. It translates to CASSYVRGPLNTEAFF.

This clonotype was counted at least ten times. The genes are TRBV6-1 and TRBJ2-7; 13 bases align to TRBD2. The CDR3 totals 15 residues. V gave up 4 bases and J gave up 4 bases; unmatched junction bases: 4. The germline V gene has CDR1 MNHNS and CDR2 SASEGT. As DNA, the CDR3 is TGTGCCAGCAGTGCAACTAGCGGGAGGGTTTACGAGCAGTACTTC. The encoded protein is CASSATSGRVYEQYF.

Many counts were recorded for this clonotype. The rearrangement uses TRBV3-1 and TRBJ1-1; the match to TRBD1 covers 8 bases. Trimming cost V 4 bases and J 4 bases; bases outside gene matches: 5. The CDR3 sequence is 14 residues long. CDR1 is LGHDT and CDR2 is YNNKEL in the germline V gene (reference sequence). The CDR3 DNA is TGTGCCAGCAGCCTCTCAGACAGGGGCACTGAAGCTTTCTTT. Encoded protein: CASSLSDRGTEAFF. The complete variable domain, with remaining parts taken from reference TRBV3-1 and TRBJ1-1, reads DTAVSQTPKYLVTQMGNDKSIKCEQNLGHDTMYWYKQDSKKFLKIMFSYNNKELIINETVPNRFSPKSPDKAHLNLHINSLELGDSAVYFCASSLSDRGTEAFFGQGTRLTVV.